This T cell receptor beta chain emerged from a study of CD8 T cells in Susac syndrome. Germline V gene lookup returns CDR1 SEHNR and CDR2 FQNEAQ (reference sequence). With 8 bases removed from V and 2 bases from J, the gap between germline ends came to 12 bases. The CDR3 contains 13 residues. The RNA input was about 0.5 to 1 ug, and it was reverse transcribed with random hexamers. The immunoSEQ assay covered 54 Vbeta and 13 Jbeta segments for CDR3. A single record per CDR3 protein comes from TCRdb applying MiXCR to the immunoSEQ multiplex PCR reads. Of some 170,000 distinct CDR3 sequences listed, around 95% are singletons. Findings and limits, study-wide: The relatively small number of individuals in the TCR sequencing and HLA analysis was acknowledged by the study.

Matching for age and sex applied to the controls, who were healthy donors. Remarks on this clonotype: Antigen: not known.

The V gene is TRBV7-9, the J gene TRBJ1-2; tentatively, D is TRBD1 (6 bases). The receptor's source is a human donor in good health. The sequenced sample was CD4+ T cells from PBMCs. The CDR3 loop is CASRGGENYGYTF. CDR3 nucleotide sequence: TGTGCCAGCCGTGGGGGCGAGAACTATGGCTACACCTTC.